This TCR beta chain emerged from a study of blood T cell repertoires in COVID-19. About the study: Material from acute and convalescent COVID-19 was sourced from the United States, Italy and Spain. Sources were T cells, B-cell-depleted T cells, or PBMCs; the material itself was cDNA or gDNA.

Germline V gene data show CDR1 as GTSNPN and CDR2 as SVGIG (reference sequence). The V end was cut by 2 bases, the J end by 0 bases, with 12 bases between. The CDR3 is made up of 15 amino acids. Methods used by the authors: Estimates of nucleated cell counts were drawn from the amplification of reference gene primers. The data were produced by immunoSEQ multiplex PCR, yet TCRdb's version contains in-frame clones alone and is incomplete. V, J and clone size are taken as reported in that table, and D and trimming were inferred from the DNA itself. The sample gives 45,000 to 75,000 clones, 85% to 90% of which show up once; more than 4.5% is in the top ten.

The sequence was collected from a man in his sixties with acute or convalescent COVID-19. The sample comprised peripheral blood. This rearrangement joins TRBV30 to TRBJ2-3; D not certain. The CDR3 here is CAWSSSEGSTDTQYF. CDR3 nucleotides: TGTGCCTGGAGTAGCAGCGAAGGTAGCACAGATACGCAGTATTTT.